The entry that follows covers one TCR beta chain sequence. Antigen specificity is unknown. The CDR3 is 13 residues long. CDR1 is SGHTA and CDR2 is FQGNSA in the germline V gene. V was cut by 1 base and J by 0 bases, with 3 bases left in between. The sample belongs to a study of beta chain features in type 1 diabetes. Reverse transcribing all isolated RNA meant expressed TCRB transcripts were sequenced. Using immunoSEQ multiplex PCR, the repertoire was profiled, and TCRdb retains in-frame clones only, with some absent. The sample contains fewer than 550,000 clones, about 10% of which appear only once. Study results and limitations: For patients, the naive, central memory and Treg TCRB repertoires appeared more alike than for healthy donors.

The sequenced material came from naive CD4+ T cells from blood. The chain carries TRBV7-2 and TRBJ2-5; D is ambiguous. This TCR was sampled from a woman between 18 and 29 years old in good health. In nucleotides, the CDR3 is TGTGCCAGCAGCTTAGGCAACCAAGAGACCCAGTACTTC. As protein: CASSLGNQETQYF.